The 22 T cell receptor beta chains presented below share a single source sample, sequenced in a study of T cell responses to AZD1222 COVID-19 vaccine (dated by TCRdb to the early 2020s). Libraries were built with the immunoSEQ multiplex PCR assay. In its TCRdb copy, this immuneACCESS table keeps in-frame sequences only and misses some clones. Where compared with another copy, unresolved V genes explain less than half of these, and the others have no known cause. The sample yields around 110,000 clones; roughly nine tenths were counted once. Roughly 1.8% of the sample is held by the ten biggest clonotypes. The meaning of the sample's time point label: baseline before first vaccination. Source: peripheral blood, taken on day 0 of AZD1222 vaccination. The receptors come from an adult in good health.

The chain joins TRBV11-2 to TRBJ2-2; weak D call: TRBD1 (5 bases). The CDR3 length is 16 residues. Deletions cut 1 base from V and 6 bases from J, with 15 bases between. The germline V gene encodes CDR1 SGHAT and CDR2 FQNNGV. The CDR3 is CASSLGSLRAPGELFF. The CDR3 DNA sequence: TGTGCCAGCAGCTTAGGGAGTCTCAGGGCCCCCGGGGAGCTGTTTTTT.

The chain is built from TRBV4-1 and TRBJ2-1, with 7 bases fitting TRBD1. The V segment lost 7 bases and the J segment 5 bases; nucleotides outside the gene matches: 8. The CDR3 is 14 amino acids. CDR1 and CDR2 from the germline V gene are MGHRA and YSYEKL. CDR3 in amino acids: CASNRGGKDNEQFF. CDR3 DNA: TGCGCCAGCAACAGGGGTGGTAAAGACAATGAGCAGTTCTTC.

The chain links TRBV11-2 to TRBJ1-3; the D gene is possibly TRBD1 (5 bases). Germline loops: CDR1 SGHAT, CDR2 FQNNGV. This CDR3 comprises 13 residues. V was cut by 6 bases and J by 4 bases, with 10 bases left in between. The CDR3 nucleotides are TGTGCCAGCAGGGGGGGGTACGGAAACACCATATATTTT. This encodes CASRGGYGNTIYF.

CDR3 protein: CASSERGGSGNTIYF. DNA for the CDR3: TGTGCCAGCAGTGAAAGGGGGGGCTCTGGAAACACCATATATTTT. The chain is built from TRBV6-1 and TRBJ1-3; a weak D match, TRBD1 (6 bases). V shed 2 bases and J shed 0 bases, with 8 bases lying between them. The germline gives CDR1 MNHNS, CDR2 SASEGT. This CDR3 region has 15 residues.

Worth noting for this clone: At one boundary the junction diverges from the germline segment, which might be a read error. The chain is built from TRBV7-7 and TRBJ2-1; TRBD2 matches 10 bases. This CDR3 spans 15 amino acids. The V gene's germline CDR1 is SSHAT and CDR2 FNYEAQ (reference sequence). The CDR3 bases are TGTGCTAGCAGCTCGCTAGCGGGAGCCTACAATGAGCAGTTCTTC. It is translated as CASSSLAGAYNEQFF.

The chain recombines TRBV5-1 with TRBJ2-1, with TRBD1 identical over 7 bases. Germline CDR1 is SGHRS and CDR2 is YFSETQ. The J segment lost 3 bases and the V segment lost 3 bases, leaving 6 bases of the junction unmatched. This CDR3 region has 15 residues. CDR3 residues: CASSWDSPVYNEQFF. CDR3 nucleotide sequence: TGCGCCAGCAGCTGGGACAGTCCGGTCTACAATGAGCAGTTCTTC.

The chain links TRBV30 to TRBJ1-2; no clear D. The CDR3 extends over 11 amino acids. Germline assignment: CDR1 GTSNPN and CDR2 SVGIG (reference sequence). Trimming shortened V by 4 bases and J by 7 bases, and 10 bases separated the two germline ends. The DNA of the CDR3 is TGTGCCTGGACCGTCGCAGGTGGCTACACCTTC. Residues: CAWTVAGGYTF.

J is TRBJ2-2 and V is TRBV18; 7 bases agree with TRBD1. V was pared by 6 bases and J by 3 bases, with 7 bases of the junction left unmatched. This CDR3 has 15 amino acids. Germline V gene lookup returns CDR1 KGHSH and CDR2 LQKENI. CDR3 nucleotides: TGTGCCAGCTCGCAAAGACAGGGAGACACCGGGGAGCTGTTTTTT. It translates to CASSQRQGDTGELFF.

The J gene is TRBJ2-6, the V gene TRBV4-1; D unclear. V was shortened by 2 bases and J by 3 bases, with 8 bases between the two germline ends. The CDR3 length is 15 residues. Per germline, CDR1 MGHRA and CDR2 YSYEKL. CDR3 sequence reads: CASSQPPGGANVLTF. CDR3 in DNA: TGCGCCAGCAGCCAACCTCCGGGTGGGGCCAACGTCCTGACTTTC.

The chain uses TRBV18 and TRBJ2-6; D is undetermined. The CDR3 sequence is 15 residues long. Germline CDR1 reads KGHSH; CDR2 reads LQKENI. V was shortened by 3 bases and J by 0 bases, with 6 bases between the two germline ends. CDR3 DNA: TGTGCCAGCTCACCCTACCTCTCTGGGGCCAACGTCCTGACTTTC. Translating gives CASSPYLSGANVLTF.

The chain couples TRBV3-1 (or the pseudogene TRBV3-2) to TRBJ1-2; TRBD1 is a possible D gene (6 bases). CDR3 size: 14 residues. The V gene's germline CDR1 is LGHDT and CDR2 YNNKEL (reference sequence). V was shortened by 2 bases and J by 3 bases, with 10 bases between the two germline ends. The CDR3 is CASSQREGDYGYTF. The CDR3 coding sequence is TGTGCCAGCAGCCAAAGAGAGGGGGACTATGGCTACACCTTC.

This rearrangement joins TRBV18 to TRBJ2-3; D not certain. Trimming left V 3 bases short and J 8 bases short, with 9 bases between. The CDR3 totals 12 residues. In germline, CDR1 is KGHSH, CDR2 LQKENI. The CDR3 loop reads CASSPTTATQYF. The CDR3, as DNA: TGTGCCAGCTCACCGACAACCGCTACGCAGTATTTT.

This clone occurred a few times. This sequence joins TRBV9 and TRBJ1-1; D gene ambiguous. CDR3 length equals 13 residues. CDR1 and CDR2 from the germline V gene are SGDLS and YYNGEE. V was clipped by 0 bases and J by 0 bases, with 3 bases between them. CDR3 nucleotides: TGTGCCAGCAGCGTAGAGGTGAACACTGAAGCTTTCTTT. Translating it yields CASSVEVNTEAFF.

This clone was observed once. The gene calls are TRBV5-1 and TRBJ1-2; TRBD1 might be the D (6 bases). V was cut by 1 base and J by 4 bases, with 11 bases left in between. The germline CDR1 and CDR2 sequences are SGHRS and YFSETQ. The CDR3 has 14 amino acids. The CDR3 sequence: CASSLSGVSYGYTF. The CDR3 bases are TGCGCCAGCAGCTTGTCAGGGGTGTCCTATGGCTACACCTTC. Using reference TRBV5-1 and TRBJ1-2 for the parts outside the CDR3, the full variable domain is KAGVTQTPRYLIKTRGQQVTLSCSPISGHRSVSWYQQTPGQGLQFLFEYFSETQRNKGNFPGRFSGRQFSNSRSEMNVSTLELGDSALYLCASSLSGVSYGYTFGSGTRLTVV.

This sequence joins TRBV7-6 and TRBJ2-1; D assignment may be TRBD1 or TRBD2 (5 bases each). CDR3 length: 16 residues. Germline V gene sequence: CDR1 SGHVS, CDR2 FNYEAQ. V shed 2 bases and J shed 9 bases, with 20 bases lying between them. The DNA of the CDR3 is TGTGCCAGCAGCTTACAACCGGGACCAACCTCCTTTGAGCAGTTCTTC. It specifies CASSLQPGPTSFEQFF. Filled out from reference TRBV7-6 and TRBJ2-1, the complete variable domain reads GAGVSQSPRYKVTKRGQDVALRCDPISGHVSLYWYRQALGQGPEFLTYFNYEAQQDKSGLPNDRFSAERPEGSISTLTIQRTEQRDSAMYRCASSLQPGPTSFEQFFGPGTRLTVL.

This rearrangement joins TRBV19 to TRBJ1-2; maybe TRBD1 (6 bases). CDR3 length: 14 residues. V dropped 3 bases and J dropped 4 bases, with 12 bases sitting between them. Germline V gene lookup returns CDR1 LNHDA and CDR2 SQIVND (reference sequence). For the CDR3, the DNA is TGTGCCAGTAGTATGAGCCGGGGGCTCTATGGCTACACCTTC. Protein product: CASSMSRGLYGYTF.

CDR3 amino acids: CASSPGQAGQPQHF. The CDR3 nucleotides are TGCGCCAGCAGCCCGGGACAGGCCGGACAGCCCCAGCATTTT. This chain connects TRBV4-1 to TRBJ1-5, with 8 bases aligning to TRBD1. The CDR3 length is 14 residues. Germline CDR1 and CDR2: MGHRA and YSYEKL. The ends lost 4 bases at V and 7 bases at J; junction bases unmatched: 6.

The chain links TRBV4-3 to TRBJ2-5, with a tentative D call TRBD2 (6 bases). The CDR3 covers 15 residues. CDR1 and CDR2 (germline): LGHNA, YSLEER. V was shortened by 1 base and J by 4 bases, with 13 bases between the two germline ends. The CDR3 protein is CASSQGAGRSETQYF. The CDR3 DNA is TGCGCCAGCAGCCAAGGAGCAGGGAGGTCAGAGACCCAGTACTTC.

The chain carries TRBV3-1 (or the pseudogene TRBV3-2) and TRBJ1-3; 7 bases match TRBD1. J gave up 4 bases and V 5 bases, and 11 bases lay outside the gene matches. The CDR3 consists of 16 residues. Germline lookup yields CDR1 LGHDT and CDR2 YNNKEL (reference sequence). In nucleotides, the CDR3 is TGTGCCAGCAGCTACTCCTTCCGAGGGGGCGGAAACACCATATATTTT. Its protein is CASSYSFRGGGNTIYF.

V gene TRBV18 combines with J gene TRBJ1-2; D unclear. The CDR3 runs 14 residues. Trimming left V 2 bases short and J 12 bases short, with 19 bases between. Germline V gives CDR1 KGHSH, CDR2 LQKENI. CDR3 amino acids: CASSPGPVPMANTF. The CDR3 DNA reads TGTGCCAGCTCACCAGGACCCGTACCTATGGCTAACACCTTC.

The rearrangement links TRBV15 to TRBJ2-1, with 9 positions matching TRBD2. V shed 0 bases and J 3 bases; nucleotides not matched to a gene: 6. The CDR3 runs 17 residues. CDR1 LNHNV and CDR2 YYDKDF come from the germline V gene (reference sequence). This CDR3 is CATSREDWRGGYNEQFF. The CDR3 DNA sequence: TGTGCCACCAGCAGAGAGGATTGGCGGGGGGGCTACAATGAGCAGTTCTTC.

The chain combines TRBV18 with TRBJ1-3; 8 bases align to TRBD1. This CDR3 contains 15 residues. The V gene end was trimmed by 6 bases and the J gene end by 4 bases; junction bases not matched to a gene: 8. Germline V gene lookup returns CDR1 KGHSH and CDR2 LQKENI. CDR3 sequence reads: CASSTQGATGNTIYF. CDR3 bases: TGTGCCAGCTCTACTCAGGGGGCAACAGGAAACACCATATATTTT.